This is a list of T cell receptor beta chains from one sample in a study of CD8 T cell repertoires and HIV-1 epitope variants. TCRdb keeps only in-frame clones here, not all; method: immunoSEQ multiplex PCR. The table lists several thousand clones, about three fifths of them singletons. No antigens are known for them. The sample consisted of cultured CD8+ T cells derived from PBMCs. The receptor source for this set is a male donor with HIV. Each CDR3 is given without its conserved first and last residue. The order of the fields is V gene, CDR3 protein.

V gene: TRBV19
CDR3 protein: ASSIGDTNTEAF

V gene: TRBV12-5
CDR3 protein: ASGSYRGKEETQY

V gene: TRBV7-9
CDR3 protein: ASSFPMGSEAF

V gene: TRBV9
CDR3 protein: ASNLQGGYEQY

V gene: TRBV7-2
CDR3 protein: ASSLNPRTSGRWADTQY

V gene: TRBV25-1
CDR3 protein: ASSATGGAVKSEQF

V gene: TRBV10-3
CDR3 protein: AIRITRPGPTRFYEQY

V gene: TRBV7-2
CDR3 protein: ASSLGDSGRGGYT

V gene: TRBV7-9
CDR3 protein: ASSLSPYEQY

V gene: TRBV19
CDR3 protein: ASSQAGGPGPYEQY

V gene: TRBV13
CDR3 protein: ASSLGFGRATQY

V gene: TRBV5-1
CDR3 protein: ASTYGPVSAEAF

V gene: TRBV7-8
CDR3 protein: ASSLDSSYNEQF

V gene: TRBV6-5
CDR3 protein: ASSPYTSTNEKLF

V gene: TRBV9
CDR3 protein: ASSATGGQETQY

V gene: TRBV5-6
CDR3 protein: ASSLAGEGPYNEQF

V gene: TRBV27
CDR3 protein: ASSLGSHTADTQY

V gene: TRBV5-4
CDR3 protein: ASSAGTSGGEQY

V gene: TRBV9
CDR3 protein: ASSVDGTGAGELF

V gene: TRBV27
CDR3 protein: ASSPLAAGSNEKLF

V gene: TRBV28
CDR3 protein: ASSLNVNSPLH

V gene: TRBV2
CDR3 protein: ASRQQGREQY

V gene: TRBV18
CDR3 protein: ASSPFPDNTEAF

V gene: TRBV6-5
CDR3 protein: ACRSGGVQPQH

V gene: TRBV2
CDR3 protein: ASKGSSEKLF